The T cell receptor (beta chain) described here comes from a study of T cells after yellow fever vaccination. TCRdb reanalysed the 5' RACE reads using MiXCR and keeps one entry per CDR3 protein. This sample has more than 450,000 distinct CDR3 sequences, with around a fifth found just once. J lost 7 bases, V lost 6 bases, and 7 bases had no gene match. The germline CDR1 and CDR2 sequences are SGHTA and FQGTGA. The CDR3 consists of 15 residues. This chain joins TRBV7-3 and TRBJ2-1; 12 nucleotides align to TRBD2. The TCR comes from a man between 18 and 35 years old who received the YFV17D yellow fever vaccine. The specimen comprised PBMCs, sampled less than 25 days after the first yellow fever vaccination. CDR3 loop: CASSLTSGGTNEQFF. CDR3 in DNA: TGTGCCAGCAGTCTCACTAGCGGGGGGACTAATGAGCAGTTCTTC.